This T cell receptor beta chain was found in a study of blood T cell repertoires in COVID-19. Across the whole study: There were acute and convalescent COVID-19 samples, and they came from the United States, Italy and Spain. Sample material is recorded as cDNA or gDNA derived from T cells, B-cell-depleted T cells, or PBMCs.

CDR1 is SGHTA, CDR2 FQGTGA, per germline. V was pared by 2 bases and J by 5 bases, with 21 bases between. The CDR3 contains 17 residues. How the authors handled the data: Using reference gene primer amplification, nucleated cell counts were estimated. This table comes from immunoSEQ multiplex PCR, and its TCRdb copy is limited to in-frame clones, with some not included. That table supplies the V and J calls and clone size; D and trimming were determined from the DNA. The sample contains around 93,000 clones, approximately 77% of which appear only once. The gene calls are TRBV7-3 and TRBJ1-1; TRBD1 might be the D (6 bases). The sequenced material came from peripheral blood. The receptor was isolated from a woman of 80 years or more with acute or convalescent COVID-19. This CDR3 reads CASSLSPGAGVGTEAFF. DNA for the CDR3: TGTGCCAGCAGCTTATCTCCAGGGGCAGGGGTGGGAACTGAAGCTTTCTTT.